This record concerns one T cell receptor (beta chain) sequence. The CDR3 covers 12 residues. From germline, CDR1 is MNHNS and CDR2 SASEGT. V was shortened by 10 bases and J by 4 bases, with 13 bases between the two germline ends. Produced via immunoSEQ multiplex PCR; TCRdb's table is partial and in-frame only. The table records hundreds of thousands of clones, more than 75% of them present only once. The sample comes from a study of shared T cell receptors in the human thymus. The sample was also linked to a second study, of human thymus T cells.

This chain connects TRBV6-1 to TRBJ1-1; D uncertain. The TCR was taken from a boy under three years old with a congenital heart defect. Sequencing was done on a sample of thymocytes. CDR3 coding DNA: TGTGCCACCGAGGAGGGTGGCACTGAAGCTTTCTTT. Amino acids: CATEEGGTEAFF.